Below, one T cell receptor beta chain is given with its context. Per the study methods: Reference gene primer amplification in the assay estimated nucleated cell counts. The assay was immunoSEQ multiplex PCR, and TCRdb's table has in-frame clones only and misses some. That table gives V, J and clone size, and the DNA gave D and trimming. Among 150,000 to 200,000 clones, nearly 90% were seen once, and the ten largest hold around a fifth. The sample originates from a study of blood T cell repertoires in COVID-19. The V gene lost 5 bases and the J gene lost 3 bases, with 13 bases spanning the gap. CDR1 and CDR2 (germline): KGHSH, LQKENI. The CDR3 sequence is 14 residues long.

The chain couples TRBV18 to TRBJ1-1; TRBD1 might be the D (5 bases). The TCR comes from a man in his 60s with active or convalescent COVID-19. Material: peripheral blood. The CDR3 protein is CASSAQGRDTEAFF. Written as DNA, the CDR3 is TGTGCCAGCTCAGCGCAGGGCAGGGACACTGAAGCTTTCTTT. Together with reference TRBV18 and TRBJ1-1, the CDR3 gives the full variable domain: NAGVMQNPRHLVRRRGQEARLRCSPMKGHSHVYWYRQLPEEGLKFMVYLQKENIIDESGMPKERFSAEFPKEGPSILRIQQVVRGDSAAYFCASSAQGRDTEAFFGQGTRLTVV.